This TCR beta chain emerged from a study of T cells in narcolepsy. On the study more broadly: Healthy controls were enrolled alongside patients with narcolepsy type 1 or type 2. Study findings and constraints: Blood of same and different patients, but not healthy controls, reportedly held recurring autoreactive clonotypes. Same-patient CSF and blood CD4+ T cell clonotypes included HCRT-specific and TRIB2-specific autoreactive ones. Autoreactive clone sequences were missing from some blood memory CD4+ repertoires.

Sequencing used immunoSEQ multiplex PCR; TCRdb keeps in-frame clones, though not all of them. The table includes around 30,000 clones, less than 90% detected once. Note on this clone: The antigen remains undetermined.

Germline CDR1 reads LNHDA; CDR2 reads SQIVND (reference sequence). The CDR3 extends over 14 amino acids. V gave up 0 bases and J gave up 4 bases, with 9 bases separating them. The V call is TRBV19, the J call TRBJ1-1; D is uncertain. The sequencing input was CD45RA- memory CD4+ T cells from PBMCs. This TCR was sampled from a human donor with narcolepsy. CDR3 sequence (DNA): TGTGCCAGTAGTATAGAGGTGATTTTCACTGAAGCTTTCTTT. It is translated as CASSIEVIFTEAFF.